Below are 31 T cell receptor beta chains sequenced from a single sample in a study of T cell repertoires in cytomegalovirus infection. What these receptors recognize is not known. TCRdb itself ran the reads through MiXCR, one entry per CDR3 protein. The table records about 920,000 distinct CDR3 sequences, 31% of them present only once. The sequencing here drew on cultured CD8+ T cells from PBMCs, taken from culture after CMV antigen stimulation. The receptors come from a human donor in good health (CMV status not recorded). Some clones in this sample may be carry-over from other donors' samples.

The rearrangement uses TRBV10-3 and TRBJ2-1; TRBD1 agrees at 7 bases. The trim removed 3 bases at V and 8 bases at J, leaving 10 bases unmatched. The CDR3 covers 15 residues. The germline CDR1 and CDR2 sequences are ENHRY and SYGVKD. CDR3 in DNA: TGTGCCATCAGTGAAGGGACAGCCAAGTACCATGAGCAGTTCTTC. Translated: CAISEGTAKYHEQFF.

The chain links TRBV6-2 or TRBV6-3 to TRBJ2-5, with 8 bases matching TRBD2. Unmatched junction bases numbered 9, after V lost 8 bases and J lost 4 bases. The CDR3 consists of 14 residues. The germline V gene has CDR1 MNHEY and CDR2 SVGEGT. CDR3 DNA sequence: TGTGCCAGCGATGACGGACTAGCTCGAGAGACCCAGTACTTC. Protein: CASDDGLARETQYF.

J is TRBJ1-5 and V is TRBV29-1; tentative D call: TRBD1 (5 bases). The V end was cut by 4 bases, the J end by 8 bases, with 21 bases between. This CDR3 contains 15 residues. The germline V gene has CDR1 SQVTM and CDR2 ANQGSEA. The CDR3 coding sequence is TGCAGCGTTGGGCCTACAGGAGGGGCGCATGAGCCCCAGCATTTT. This sequence encodes CSVGPTGGAHEPQHF.

For this clonotype: The junction differs from germline at one of its ends, possibly a read error. J is TRBJ2-1 and V is TRBV25-1; D assignment may be TRBD1 or TRBD2 (6 bases each). In germline, CDR1 is MGHDK, CDR2 SYGVNS. The CDR3 loop spans 15 amino acids. For the CDR3, the DNA is TGTGCCAGCTGTGAATGGGGGGCCCCAAACAATGAGCAGTTCTTC. It specifies CASCEWGAPNNEQFF.

The chain recombines TRBV7-9 with TRBJ2-2, with 7 bases identical to TRBD2. Germline V gene lookup returns CDR1 SEHNR and CDR2 FQNEAQ (reference sequence). The CDR3 contains 19 residues. After removal of 5 bases from V and 4 bases from J, the junction contained 19 bases not matched to a gene. CDR3 coding DNA: TGTGCCAGCAGCCCCCTTTTCGGGCTAGCGGATGCGAGCACCGGGGAGCTGTTTTTT. Protein: CASSPLFGLADASTGELFF.

This clonotype came up a few times. This chain uses TRBV7-9 with TRBJ2-1; D possibly uses TRBD1 or TRBD2 (5 bases each). The V end was cut by 5 bases, the J end by 9 bases, with 11 bases between. Germline assignment: CDR1 SEHNR and CDR2 FQNEAQ (reference sequence). This CDR3 has 12 amino acids. Here the CDR3 reads CASSHYGGEQFF. The CDR3 DNA is TGTGCCAGCAGCCATTATGGGGGTGAGCAGTTCTTC.

This clonotype appeared many times. CDR3 loop: CASSLSGGYEQYV. Here the CDR3 DNA reads TGTGCCAGCAGTTTATCGGGCGGCTACGAGCAGTACGTC. V usage is TRBV27 and J usage is TRBJ2-7, with no clear D. The CDR3 sequence is 13 residues long. The V gene's germline CDR1 is MNHEY and CDR2 SMNVEV (reference sequence). The V and J ends lost 0 bases and 3 bases respectively, with 6 bases between them.

The V and J genes are TRBV7-3 and TRBJ1-2; the match to TRBD1 covers 8 bases. Germline CDR1 SGHTA, CDR2 FQGTGA. V gave up 4 bases and J gave up 4 bases; unmatched junction bases: 11. This CDR3 comprises 16 residues. The CDR3 DNA is TGTGCCAGCAGCTCGGAGGGCAGGGGGCCGATCTATGGCTACACCTTC. Translating it yields CASSSEGRGPIYGYTF.

The rearrangement links TRBV27 to TRBJ1-2, with D uncertain. Germline-derived CDR1 and CDR2 are MNHEY and SMNVEV (reference sequence). With 0 bases removed from V and 2 bases from J, the gap between germline ends came to 16 bases. The CDR3 contains 17 residues. The CDR3 DNA reads TGTGCCAGCAGTTTATCGATGGATGTCATAAGAAACTATGGCTACACCTTC. Encoded protein: CASSLSMDVIRNYGYTF.

This clonotype turned up a few times. J is TRBJ2-1 and V is TRBV4-1, with D perhaps matching TRBD1 (5 bases). There are 15 residues in the CDR3. Germline CDR1 and CDR2: MGHRA and YSYEKL. Trimming cost V 2 bases and J 7 bases, with 15 bases left between them. Here the CDR3 DNA reads TGCGCCAGCAGCCAACAGGTCATTGGGGCGAATGAGCAGTTCTTC. As protein: CASSQQVIGANEQFF.

The chain uses TRBV6-1 and TRBJ1-1; D call uncertain. The CDR3 runs 14 residues. CDR1 is MNHNS, CDR2 SASEGT, per germline. Trimming shortened V by 6 bases and J by 4 bases, and 15 bases separated the two germline ends. CDR3 protein: CASRNPEGSTEAFF. CDR3 bases: TGTGCCAGCAGGAACCCGGAGGGAAGCACTGAAGCTTTCTTT.

The chain couples TRBV12-3 or TRBV12-4 to TRBJ1-5; D ambiguous. The ends were cut back, 1 base at V and 3 bases at J, with 10 bases in the middle. This CDR3 comprises 15 residues. The CDR3 reads CASSLGTAYNQPQHF. CDR3 DNA sequence: TGTGCCAGCAGTTTAGGGACGGCCTACAATCAGCCCCAGCATTTT.

The chain couples TRBV12-3 or TRBV12-4 to TRBJ2-2; D might be TRBD1 (5 bases). There are 15 residues in the CDR3. The V end was cut by 3 bases, the J end by 5 bases, with 13 bases between. The DNA for the CDR3 is TGTGCCAGCAGTTTCGTCGGCAGGGATACCGGGGAGCTGTTTTTT. It specifies CASSFVGRDTGELFF.

DNA of the CDR3: TGCAGTGCTAGGGTCCCGGGGCGCGGCTACGAGCAGTACTTC. Translating it yields CSARVPGRGYEQYF. This chain connects TRBV20-1 to TRBJ2-7; D tentatively reads TRBD1 or TRBD2 (5 bases each). V lost 3 bases and J 3 bases, leaving 15 bases between the germline ends. Germline CDR1 is DFQATT and CDR2 is SNEGSKA (reference sequence). CDR3 length: 14 amino acids.

This clonotype was seen a few times. The chain uses TRBV15 and TRBJ1-5; D possibly corresponds to TRBD1 (5 bases). V gave up 5 bases and J gave up 6 bases, with 11 bases separating them. This CDR3 has 13 amino acids. Germline V CDR1 and CDR2: LNHNV, YYDKDF (reference sequence). This CDR3 is CATSPPGGQPQHF. CDR3 DNA sequence: TGTGCCACCAGCCCACCGGGGGGTCAGCCCCAGCATTTT.

This clonotype was seen more than once but under ten times. This sequence joins TRBV11-2 and TRBJ2-5; 7 bases line up with TRBD1. Looked up from germline, CDR1 is SGHAT and CDR2 is FQNNGV. The ends lost 5 bases at V and 1 base at J; junction bases unmatched: 7. The CDR3 consists of 15 residues. CDR3: CASSAQDRIQETQYF. The CDR3 DNA sequence: TGTGCCAGCAGCGCACAGGACAGGATCCAAGAGACCCAGTACTTC.

This clonotype was counted between two and nine times. The V gene is TRBV27, the J gene TRBJ2-7; D possibly corresponds to TRBD2 (6 bases). CDR1 is MNHEY and CDR2 is SMNVEV in the germline V gene (reference sequence). The CDR3 runs to 16 residues. The V end lost 3 bases, the J end lost 2 bases, and 17 bases lay between the germline ends. Here the CDR3 DNA reads TGTGCCAGCAGTTTTACGGTGGGGGGTGCCCCCTACGAGCAGTACTTC. This codes for CASSFTVGGAPYEQYF.

The chain couples TRBV9 to TRBJ1-5, with 7 bases lining up with TRBD1. Germline loops: CDR1 SGDLS, CDR2 YYNGEE. This CDR3 spans 14 amino acids. Unmatched junction bases numbered 3, after V lost 0 bases and J lost 6 bases. CDR3 coding DNA: TGTGCCAGCAGCGTAGGACAGGGTCCTCAGCCCCAGCATTTT. This gives the protein CASSVGQGPQPQHF.

This clonotype was found a few times. This CDR3 reads CASSQVLAGSNEQFF. CDR3 bases: TGCGCCAGCAGCCAAGTACTAGCGGGTTCCAATGAGCAGTTCTTC. The chain joins TRBV4-1 to TRBJ2-1; 9 bases fit TRBD2. With 1 base clipped from V and 6 bases from J, the junction kept 4 bases outside the gene matches. This CDR3 has 15 amino acids. Germline values: CDR1 MGHRA, CDR2 YSYEKL.

The rearrangement links TRBV4-1 to TRBJ2-5; D gene ambiguous. There are 16 residues in the CDR3. With 6 bases removed from V and 4 bases from J, the gap between germline ends came to 21 bases. Germline CDR1 MGHRA, CDR2 YSYEKL. The CDR3 region is CASSPGSYLLGETQYF. The CDR3 DNA follows: TGCGCCAGCAGTCCCGGGTCTTACCTCCTTGGAGAGACCCAGTACTTC.

The chain joins TRBV19 to TRBJ2-1; D is possibly TRBD1 (6 bases). Trimming removed 2 bases at V and 4 bases at J, with 12 bases between. In germline, CDR1 is LNHDA, CDR2 SQIVND (reference sequence). The CDR3 loop spans 15 amino acids. The CDR3 DNA is TGTGCCAGTAGTATAATGTTACAGGGATACAATGAGCAGTTCTTC. Translated, it gives CASSIMLQGYNEQFF. Drawing the rest from reference TRBV19 and TRBJ2-1, the complete variable domain is DGGITQSPKYLFRKEGQNVTLSCEQNLNHDAMYWYRQDPGQGLRLIYYSQIVNDFQKGDIAEGYSVSREKKESFPLTVTSAQKNPTAFYLCASSIMLQGYNEQFFGPGTRLTVL.

This clonotype has ten or more counts. The chain recombines TRBV7-2 with TRBJ2-2; the match to TRBD2 covers 8 bases. Germline CDR1 and CDR2: SGHTA and FQGNSA. There are 17 residues in the CDR3. Trimming removed 1 base from V and 6 bases from J; junction bases left unmatched: 10. CDR3 DNA sequence: TGTGCCAGCAGCTTAGGAGGCGCGGGGGGCCCCTCCGGGGAGCTGTTTTTT. It is translated as CASSLGGAGGPSGELFF.

The V call is TRBV27, the J call TRBJ2-1; 8 bases are shared with TRBD1. Germline CDR1 MNHEY, CDR2 SMNVEV (reference sequence). The CDR3 length is 16 residues. The trim removed 10 bases at V and 8 bases at J, leaving 19 bases unmatched. The CDR3 protein is CATGQGPLSLFDEQFF. Written as DNA, the CDR3 is TGTGCCACTGGACAGGGCCCCTTAAGCCTGTTCGATGAGCAGTTCTTC.

In its sample, this clonotype was seen a few times. V gene TRBV5-5 combines with J gene TRBJ1-4; D is unclear. Trimming stripped 1 base from V and 8 bases from J, with 12 bases between. Germline CDR1 and CDR2: SGHKS and YYEKEE (reference sequence). CDR3 length equals 14 residues. The CDR3 loop reads CASSLFGVGEKLFF. DNA for the CDR3: TGTGCCAGCAGCTTGTTTGGGGTGGGCGAAAAACTGTTTTTT.

This clonotype came up many times. The chain combines TRBV7-2 with TRBJ2-3; D remains unclear. Germline V gives CDR1 SGHTA, CDR2 FQGNSA. The CDR3 extends over 13 amino acids. Deletions cut 4 bases from V and 2 bases from J, with 7 bases between. The CDR3 DNA reads TGTGCCAGCAGCTCTTGGGCCACAGATACGCAGTATTTT. This translates into CASSSWATDTQYF.

This clonotype was detected many times. This rearrangement joins TRBV7-9 to TRBJ2-2, with TRBD1 matching 9 bases. V shed 6 bases and J 6 bases; nucleotides not matched to a gene: 5. This CDR3 spans 14 amino acids. Germline V gene data show CDR1 as SEHNR and CDR2 as FQNEAQ (reference sequence). The CDR3 DNA reads TGTGCCAGCAGACTGGGACAGGGCTCCGGGGAGCTGTTTTTT. Translating gives CASRLGQGSGELFF.

V and J are TRBV7-9 and TRBJ2-2; the D is unclear. V lost 4 bases and J lost 0, with 6 bases in between. CDR1 is SEHNR and CDR2 is FQNEAQ in the germline V gene (reference sequence). The CDR3 is 14 amino acids. CDR3 sequence reads: CASSSAPNTGELFF. DNA of the CDR3: TGTGCCAGCAGCTCGGCCCCGAACACCGGGGAGCTGTTTTTT. Full variable domain (outside the CDR3, taken from reference TRBV7-9 and TRBJ2-2): DTGVSQNPRHKITKRGQNVTFRCDPISEHNRLYWYRQTLGQGPEFLTYFQNEAQLEKSRLLSDRFSAERPKGSFSTLEIQRTEQGDSAMYLCASSSAPNTGELFFGEGSRLTVL.

The chain joins TRBV20-1 to TRBJ2-7; D not resolved. The CDR3 extends over 11 amino acids. Germline V lookup: CDR1 DFQATT, CDR2 SNEGSKA (reference sequence). V lost 4 bases to trimming and J lost 0 bases, with 4 bases between them. The CDR3 region is CSATVSYEQYF. As DNA, the CDR3 is TGCAGTGCTACAGTCTCCTACGAGCAGTACTTC.

CDR3: CASRGLFSDTQYF. Here the CDR3 DNA reads TGTGCCAGCAGGGGGTTGTTCTCGGATACGCAGTATTTT. The V and J genes are TRBV12-3 or TRBV12-4 and TRBJ2-3; D gene uncertain. The germline V and J ends were trimmed by 6 bases and 6 bases, with 13 bases remaining between them. This CDR3 contains 13 residues.

This clonotype was seen ten or more times. The rearrangement joins TRBV7-2 to TRBJ2-5; 8 nucleotides agree with TRBD1. Unmatched junction bases numbered 17, after V lost 1 base and J lost 1 base. The germline V gene has CDR1 SGHTA and CDR2 FQGNSA. CDR3 length: 20 residues. CDR3 in amino acids: CASSLDPTGGTKGLQETQYF. For the CDR3, the DNA is TGTGCCAGCAGCTTAGACCCAACAGGGGGGACGAAAGGCCTCCAAGAGACCCAGTACTTC.

This chain joins TRBV6-2 or TRBV6-3 and TRBJ2-1; 8 positions match TRBD1. Losses at the gene ends were 7 bases for V and 6 bases for J; bases not matched to a gene: 11. The germline CDR1 and CDR2 sequences are MNHEY and SVGEGT. CDR3 length equals 15 residues. CDR3 loop: CASIEGQGAFNEQFF. The CDR3 region has the DNA TGTGCCAGCATCGAGGGGCAGGGGGCTTTCAATGAGCAGTTCTTC.